This T cell receptor beta chain originates from a study of naive CD8 T cells in extremely preterm neonates. The study, taken as a whole, reports: Relative to older groups, preterm infants had shorter, less trimmed CDR3s with fewer N additions. Preterm neonates shared more CDR3 nucleotide sequences (roughly 2.7%) than older groups.

The CDR3 runs 14 residues. V shed 1 base and J shed 0 bases, with 5 bases lying between them. CDR1 is SGHTA, CDR2 FQGTGA, per germline. Samples were taken at extremely preterm deliveries at 23-27 weeks of gestation. Sorting kept Annexin V-negative CD3+CD8+CD45RA+CCR7+ naive T cells. Note on this clone: The antigen remains undetermined.

Measured with immunoSEQ multiplex PCR; TCRdb has only the in-frame clones, and not every one. The sample includes 21,000 or so clones, approximately 90% of them seen just once. The sequence came from a boy who was born preterm. Sequencing used naive CD8+ T cells from cord blood. The chain employs TRBV7-3 and TRBJ2-3; D is undetermined. Here the CDR3 DNA reads TGTGCCAGCAGCTTAATCGGTAGCACAGATACGCAGTATTTT. It yields the protein CASSLIGSTDTQYF.